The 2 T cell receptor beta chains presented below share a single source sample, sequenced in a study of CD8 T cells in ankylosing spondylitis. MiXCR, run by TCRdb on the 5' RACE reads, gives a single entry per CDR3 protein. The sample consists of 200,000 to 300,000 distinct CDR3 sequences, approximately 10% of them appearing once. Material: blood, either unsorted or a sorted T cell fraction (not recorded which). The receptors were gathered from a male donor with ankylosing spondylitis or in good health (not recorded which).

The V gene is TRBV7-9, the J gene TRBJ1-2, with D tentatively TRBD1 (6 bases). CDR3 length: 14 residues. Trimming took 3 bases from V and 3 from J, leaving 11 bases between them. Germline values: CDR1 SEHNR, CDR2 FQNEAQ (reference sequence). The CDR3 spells CASSLRGGDYGYTF. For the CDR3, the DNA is TGTGCCAGCAGCTTGAGAGGGGGGGACTATGGCTACACCTTC.

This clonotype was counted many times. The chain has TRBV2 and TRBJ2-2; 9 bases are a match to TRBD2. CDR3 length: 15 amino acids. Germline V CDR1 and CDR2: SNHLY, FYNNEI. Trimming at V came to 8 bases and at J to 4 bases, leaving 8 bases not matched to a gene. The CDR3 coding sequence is TGTGCCAGCTCCGCGGGAGGGCTTGGCACCGGGGAGCTGTTTTTT. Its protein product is CASSAGGLGTGELFF. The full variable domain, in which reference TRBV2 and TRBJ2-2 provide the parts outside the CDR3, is EPEVTQTPSHQVTQMGQEVILRCVPISNHLYFYWYRQILGQKVEFLVSFYNNEISEKSEIFDDQFSVERPDGSNFTLKIRSTKLEDSAMYFCASSAGGLGTGELFFGEGSRLTVL.